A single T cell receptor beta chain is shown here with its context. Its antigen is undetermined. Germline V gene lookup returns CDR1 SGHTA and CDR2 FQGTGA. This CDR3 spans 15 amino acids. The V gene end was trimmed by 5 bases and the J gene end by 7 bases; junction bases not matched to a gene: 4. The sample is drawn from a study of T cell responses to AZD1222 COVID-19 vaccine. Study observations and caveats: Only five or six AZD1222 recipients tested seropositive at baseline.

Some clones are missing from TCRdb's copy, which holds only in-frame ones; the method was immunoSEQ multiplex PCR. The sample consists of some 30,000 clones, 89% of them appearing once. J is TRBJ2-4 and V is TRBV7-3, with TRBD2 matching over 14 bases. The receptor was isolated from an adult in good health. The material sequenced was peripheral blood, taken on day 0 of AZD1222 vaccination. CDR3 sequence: CASSPGTSGSNIQYF. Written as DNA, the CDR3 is TGTGCCAGCAGCCCCGGGACTAGCGGGAGTAACATTCAGTACTTC.